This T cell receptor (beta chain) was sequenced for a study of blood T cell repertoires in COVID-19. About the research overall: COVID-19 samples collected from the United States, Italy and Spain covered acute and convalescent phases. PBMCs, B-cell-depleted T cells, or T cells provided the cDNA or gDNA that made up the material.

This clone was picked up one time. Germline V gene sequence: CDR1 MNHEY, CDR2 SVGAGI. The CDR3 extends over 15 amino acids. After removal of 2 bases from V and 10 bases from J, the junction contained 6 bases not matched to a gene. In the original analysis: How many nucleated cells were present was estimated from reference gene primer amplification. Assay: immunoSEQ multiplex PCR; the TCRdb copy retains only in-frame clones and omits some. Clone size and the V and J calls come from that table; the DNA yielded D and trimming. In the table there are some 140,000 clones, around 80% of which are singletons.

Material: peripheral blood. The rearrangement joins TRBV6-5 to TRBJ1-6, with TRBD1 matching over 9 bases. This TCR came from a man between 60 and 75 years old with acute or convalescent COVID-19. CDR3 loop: CASSYQQGAESPLHF. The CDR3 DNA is TGTGCCAGCAGTTACCAACAGGGGGCCGAGTCACCCCTCCACTTT.